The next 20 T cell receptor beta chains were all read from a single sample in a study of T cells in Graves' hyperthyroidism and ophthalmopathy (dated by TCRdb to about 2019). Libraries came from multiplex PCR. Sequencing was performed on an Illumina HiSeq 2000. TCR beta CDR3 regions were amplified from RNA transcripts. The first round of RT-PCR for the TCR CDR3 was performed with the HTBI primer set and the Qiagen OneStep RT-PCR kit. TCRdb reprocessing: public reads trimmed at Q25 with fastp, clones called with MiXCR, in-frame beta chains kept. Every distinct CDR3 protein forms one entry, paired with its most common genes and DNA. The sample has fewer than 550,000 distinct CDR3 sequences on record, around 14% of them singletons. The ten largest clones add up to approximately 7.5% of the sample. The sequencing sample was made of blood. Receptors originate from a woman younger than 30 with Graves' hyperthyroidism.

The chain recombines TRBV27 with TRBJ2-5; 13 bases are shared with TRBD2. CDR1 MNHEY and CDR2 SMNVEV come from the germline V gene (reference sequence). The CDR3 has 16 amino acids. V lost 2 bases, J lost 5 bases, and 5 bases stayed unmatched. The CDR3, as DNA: TGTGCCAGCAGTTTAACTAGCGGGAGGGCCCGGGAGACCCAGTACTTC. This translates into CASSLTSGRARETQYF.

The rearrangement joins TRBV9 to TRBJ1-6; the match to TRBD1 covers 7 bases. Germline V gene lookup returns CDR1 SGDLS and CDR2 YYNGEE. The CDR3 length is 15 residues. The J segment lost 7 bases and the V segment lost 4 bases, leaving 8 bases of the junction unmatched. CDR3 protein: CASSPATGRNSPLHF. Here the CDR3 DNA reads TGTGCCAGCAGCCCCGCGACAGGGAGAAATTCACCCCTCCACTTT.

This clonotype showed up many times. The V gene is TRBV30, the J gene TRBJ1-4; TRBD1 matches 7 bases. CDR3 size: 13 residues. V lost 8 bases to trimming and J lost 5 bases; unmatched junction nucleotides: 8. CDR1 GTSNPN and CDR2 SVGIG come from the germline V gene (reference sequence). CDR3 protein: CALHRGSNEKLFF. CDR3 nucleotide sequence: TGTGCCCTTCACAGGGGCTCCAATGAAAAACTGTTTTTT.

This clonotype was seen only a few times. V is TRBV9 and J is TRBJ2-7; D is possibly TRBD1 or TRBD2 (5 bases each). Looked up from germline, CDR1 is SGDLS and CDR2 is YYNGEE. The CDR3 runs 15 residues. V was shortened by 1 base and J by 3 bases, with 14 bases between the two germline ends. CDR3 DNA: TGTGCCAGCAGCGTAAGAGGGGTCCCGCTCTACGAGCAGTACTTC. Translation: CASSVRGVPLYEQYF.

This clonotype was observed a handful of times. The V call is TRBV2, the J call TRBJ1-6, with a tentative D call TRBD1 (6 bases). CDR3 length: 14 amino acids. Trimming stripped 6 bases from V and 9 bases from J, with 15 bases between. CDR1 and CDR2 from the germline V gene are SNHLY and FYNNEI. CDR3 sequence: CASRSGQLGSPLHF. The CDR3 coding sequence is TGTGCCAGCAGATCAGGACAGTTGGGTTCACCCCTCCACTTT.

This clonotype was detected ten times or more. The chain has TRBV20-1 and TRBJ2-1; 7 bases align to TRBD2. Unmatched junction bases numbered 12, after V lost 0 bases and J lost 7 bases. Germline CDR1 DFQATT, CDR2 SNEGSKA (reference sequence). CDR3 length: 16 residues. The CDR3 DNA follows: TGCAGTGCTAGAGATAGGGCGGGAGCCCGCCCTAATGAGCAGTTCTTC. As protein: CSARDRAGARPNEQFF.

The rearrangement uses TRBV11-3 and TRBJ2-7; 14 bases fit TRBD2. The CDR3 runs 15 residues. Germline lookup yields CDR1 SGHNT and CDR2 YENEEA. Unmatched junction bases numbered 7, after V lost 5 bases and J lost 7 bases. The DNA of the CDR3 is TGTGCCAGCAGCCCCGCGACTAGCGGGAGGGATGAGCAGTACTTC. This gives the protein CASSPATSGRDEQYF.

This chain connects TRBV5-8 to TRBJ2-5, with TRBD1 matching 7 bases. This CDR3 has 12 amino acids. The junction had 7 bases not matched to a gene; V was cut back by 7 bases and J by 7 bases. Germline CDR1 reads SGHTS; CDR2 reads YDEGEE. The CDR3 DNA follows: TGTGCCAGCCAACCTAACAGGGGGACCCAGTACTTC. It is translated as CASQPNRGTQYF.

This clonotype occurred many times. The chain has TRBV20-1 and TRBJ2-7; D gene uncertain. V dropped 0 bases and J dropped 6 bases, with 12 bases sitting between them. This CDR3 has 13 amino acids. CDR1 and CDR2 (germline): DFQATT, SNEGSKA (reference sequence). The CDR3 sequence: CSARERLSIEQYF. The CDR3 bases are TGCAGTGCTAGAGAGCGACTCTCGATCGAGCAGTACTTC.

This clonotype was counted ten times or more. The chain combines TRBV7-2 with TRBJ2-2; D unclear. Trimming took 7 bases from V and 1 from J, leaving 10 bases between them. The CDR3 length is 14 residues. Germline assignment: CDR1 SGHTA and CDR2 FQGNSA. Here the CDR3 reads CASTPRVNTGELFF. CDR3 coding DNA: TGTGCCAGCACCCCTCGGGTGAACACCGGGGAGCTGTTTTTT.

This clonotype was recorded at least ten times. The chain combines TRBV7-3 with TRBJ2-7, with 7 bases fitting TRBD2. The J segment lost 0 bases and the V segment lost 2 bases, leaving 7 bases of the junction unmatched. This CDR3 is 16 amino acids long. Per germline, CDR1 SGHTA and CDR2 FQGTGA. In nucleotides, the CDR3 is TGTGCCAGCAGCTTATTTCCAGCGGGGAACTCCTACGAGCAGTACTTC. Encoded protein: CASSLFPAGNSYEQYF.

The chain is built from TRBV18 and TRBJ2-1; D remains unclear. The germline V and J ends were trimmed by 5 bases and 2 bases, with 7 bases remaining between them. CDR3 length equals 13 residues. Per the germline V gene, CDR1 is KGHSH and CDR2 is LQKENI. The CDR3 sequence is CASSSATYNEQFF. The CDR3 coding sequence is TGTGCCAGCTCAAGCGCTACCTACAATGAGCAGTTCTTC.

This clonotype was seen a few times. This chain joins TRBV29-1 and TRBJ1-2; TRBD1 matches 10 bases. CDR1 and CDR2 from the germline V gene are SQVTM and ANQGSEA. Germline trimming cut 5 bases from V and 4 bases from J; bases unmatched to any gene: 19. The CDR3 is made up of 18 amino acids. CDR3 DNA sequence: TGCAGCGTTCTACCTACGGGACAGGGGAGTGGAATAAGCTATGGCTACACCTTC. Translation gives CSVLPTGQGSGISYGYTF.

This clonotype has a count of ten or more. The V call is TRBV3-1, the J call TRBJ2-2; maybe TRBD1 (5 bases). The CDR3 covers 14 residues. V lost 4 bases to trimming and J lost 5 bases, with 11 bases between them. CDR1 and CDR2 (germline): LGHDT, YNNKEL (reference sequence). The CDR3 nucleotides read TGTGCCAGCAGCCCACGACAGATTACCGGGGAGCTGTTTTTT. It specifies CASSPRQITGELFF.

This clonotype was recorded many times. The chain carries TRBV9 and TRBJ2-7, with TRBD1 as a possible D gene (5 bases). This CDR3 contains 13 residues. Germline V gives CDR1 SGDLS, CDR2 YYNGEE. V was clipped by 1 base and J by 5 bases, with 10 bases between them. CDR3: CASSVQGADEQYF. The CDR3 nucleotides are TGTGCCAGCAGCGTACAGGGCGCCGACGAGCAGTACTTC. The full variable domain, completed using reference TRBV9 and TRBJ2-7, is DSGVTQTPKHLITATGQRVTLRCSPRSGDLSVYWYQQSLDQGLQFLIQYYNGEERAKGNILERFSAQQFPDLHSELNLSSLELGDSALYFCASSVQGADEQYFGPGTRLTVT.

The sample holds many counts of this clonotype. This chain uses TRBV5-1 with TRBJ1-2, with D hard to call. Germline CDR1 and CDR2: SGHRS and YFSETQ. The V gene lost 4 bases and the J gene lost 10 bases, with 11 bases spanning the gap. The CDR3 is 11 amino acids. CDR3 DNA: TGCGCCAGCAGCCTGGGAGCAGACTACACCTTC. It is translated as CASSLGADYTF.

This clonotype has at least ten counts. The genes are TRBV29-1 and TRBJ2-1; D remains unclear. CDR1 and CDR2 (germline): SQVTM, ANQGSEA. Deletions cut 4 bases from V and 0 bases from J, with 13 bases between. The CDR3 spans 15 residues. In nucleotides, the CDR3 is TGCAGCGTTGGAAAGGGCAGAAGCTCCTACAATGAGCAGTTCTTC. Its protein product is CSVGKGRSSYNEQFF.

Here the CDR3 reads CASSEIETQYF. In DNA form, the CDR3 reads TGCGCCAGCAGTGAGATTGAGACCCAGTACTTC. The chain carries TRBV10-2 and TRBJ2-5; no definite D call. Trimming stripped 2 bases from V and 5 bases from J, with 3 bases between. Germline CDR1 reads WSHSY; CDR2 reads SAAADI. This CDR3 is built from 11 residues.

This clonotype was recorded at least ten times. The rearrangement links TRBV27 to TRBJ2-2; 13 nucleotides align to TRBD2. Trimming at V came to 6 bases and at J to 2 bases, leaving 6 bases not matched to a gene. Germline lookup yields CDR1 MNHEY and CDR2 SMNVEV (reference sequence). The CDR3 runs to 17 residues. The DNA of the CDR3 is TGTGCCAGCAGCCCACTAGCGGGAGGGATAAACACCGGGGAGCTGTTTTTT. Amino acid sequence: CASSPLAGGINTGELFF.

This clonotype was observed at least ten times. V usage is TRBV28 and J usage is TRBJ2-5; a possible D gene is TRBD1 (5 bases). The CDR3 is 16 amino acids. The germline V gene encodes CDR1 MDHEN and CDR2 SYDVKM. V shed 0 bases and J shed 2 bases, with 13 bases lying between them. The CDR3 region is CASSLWGREGQETQYF. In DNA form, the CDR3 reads TGTGCCAGCAGTTTATGGGGCAGGGAAGGACAAGAGACCCAGTACTTC.